The clone carrying this T cell receptor beta chain was detected a few times. PCR was performed a second time for about 7 to 12 cycles using a sample-barcoded 5' primer and a J-beta primer mix. TCRdb itself ran the 5' RACE reads through MiXCR, one entry per CDR3 protein. The table has hundreds of thousands of distinct CDR3 sequences, under 45% seen once. Per the germline V gene, CDR1 is MNHEY and CDR2 is SVGEGT. Trimming cost V 6 bases and J 2 bases, with 11 bases left between them. The CDR3 loop spans 13 amino acids. The data stem from a study of blood T cells in healthy people across ages. Healthy Caucasians from Russia aged roughly 6 to 95 served as donors.

Sequencing was carried out using blood. The chain has TRBV6-2 or TRBV6-3 and TRBJ2-7; possible D gene TRBD2, 5 bases. This clonotype was sampled from a man in his 60s in good health. CDR3 coding DNA: TGTGCCAGCAGATTGGACGGGACCTACGAGCAGTACTTC. Its protein is CASRLDGTYEQYF.